This entry is about one TCR beta chain. Assay used: immunoSEQ multiplex PCR; TCRdb lists only in-frame clones, some missing. The table lists under 250,000 clones, 70% to 90% of them singletons. The data belong to a study of blood T cell repertoires in COVID-19. Study context: T cells, B-cell-depleted T cells, or PBMCs supplied cDNA or gDNA.

In terms of age and location, participants ranged from roughly 18 to 100 years and lived in about two dozen US areas. The recovered donors of Cohort 3 showed two negative PCRs, clearance, or symptom resolution. This CDR3 is 17 amino acids long. Trimming shortened V by 5 bases and J by 0 bases, and 19 bases separated the two germline ends. The germline gives CDR1 SEHNR, CDR2 FQNEAQ (reference sequence). The specimen was PBMCs or T cells enriched from blood (not recorded which). The clonotype originates from a man aged 25 to 40 who had recovered from COVID-19. The gene calls are TRBV7-9 and TRBJ1-2; D is unresolved. The CDR3 sequence: CASSATGIIGTNYGYTF. The CDR3 region has the DNA TGTGCCAGCAGCGCTACCGGGATAATAGGGACTAACTATGGCTACACCTTC.